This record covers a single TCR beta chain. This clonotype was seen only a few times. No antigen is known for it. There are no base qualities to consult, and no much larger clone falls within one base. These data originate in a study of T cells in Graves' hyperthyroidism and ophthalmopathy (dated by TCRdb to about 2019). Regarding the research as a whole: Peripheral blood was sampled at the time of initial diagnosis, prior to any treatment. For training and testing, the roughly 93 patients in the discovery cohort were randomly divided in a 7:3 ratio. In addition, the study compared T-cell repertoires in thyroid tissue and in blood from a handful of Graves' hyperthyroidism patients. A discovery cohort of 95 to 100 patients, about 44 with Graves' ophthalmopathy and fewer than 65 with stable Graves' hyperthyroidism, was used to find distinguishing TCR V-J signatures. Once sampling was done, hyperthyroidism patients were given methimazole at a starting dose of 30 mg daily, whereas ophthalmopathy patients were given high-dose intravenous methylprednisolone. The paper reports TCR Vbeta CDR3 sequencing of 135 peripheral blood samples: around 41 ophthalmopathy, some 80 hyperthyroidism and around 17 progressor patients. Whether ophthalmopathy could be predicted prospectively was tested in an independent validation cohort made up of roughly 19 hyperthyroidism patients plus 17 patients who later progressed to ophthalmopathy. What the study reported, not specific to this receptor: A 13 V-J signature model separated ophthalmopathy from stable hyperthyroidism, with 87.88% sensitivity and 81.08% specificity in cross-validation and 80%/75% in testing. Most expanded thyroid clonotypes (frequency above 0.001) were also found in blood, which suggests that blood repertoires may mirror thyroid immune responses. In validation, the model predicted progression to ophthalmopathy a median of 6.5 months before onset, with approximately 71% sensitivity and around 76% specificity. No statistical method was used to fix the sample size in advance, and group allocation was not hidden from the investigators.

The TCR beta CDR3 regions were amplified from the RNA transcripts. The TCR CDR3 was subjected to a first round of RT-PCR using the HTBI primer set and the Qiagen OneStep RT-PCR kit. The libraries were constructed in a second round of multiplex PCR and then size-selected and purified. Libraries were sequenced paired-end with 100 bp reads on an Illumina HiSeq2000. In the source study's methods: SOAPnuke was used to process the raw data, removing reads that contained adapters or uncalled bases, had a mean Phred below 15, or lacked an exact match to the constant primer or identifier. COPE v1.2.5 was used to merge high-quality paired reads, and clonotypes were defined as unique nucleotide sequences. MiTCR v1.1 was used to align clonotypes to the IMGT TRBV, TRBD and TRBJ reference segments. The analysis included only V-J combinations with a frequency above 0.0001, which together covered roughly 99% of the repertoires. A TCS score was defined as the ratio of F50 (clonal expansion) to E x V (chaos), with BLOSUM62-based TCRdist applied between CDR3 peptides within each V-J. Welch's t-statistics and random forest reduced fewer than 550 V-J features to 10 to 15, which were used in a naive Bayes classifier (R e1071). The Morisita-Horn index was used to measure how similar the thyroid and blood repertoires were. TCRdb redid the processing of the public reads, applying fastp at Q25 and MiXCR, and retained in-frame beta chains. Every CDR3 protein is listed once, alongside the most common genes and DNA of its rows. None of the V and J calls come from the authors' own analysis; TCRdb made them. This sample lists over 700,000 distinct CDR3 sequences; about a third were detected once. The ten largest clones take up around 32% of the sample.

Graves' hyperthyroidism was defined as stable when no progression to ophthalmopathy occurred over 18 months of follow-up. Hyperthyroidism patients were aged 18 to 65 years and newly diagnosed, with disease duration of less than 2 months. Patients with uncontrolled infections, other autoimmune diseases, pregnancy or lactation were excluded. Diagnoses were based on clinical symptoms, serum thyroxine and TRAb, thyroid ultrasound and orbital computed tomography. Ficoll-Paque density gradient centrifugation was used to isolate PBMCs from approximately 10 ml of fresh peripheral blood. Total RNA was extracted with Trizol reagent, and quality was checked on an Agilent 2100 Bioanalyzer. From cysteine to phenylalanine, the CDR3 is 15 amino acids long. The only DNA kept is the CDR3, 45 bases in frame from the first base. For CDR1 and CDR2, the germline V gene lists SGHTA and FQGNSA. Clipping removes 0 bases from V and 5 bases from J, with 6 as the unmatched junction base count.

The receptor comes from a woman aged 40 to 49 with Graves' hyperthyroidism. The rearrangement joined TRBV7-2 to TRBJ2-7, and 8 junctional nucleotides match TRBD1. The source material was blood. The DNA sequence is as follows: TGTGCCAGCAGCTTAGCTCAGGGGGCGTTCAACGAGCAGTACTTC. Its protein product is CASSLAQGAFNEQYF.